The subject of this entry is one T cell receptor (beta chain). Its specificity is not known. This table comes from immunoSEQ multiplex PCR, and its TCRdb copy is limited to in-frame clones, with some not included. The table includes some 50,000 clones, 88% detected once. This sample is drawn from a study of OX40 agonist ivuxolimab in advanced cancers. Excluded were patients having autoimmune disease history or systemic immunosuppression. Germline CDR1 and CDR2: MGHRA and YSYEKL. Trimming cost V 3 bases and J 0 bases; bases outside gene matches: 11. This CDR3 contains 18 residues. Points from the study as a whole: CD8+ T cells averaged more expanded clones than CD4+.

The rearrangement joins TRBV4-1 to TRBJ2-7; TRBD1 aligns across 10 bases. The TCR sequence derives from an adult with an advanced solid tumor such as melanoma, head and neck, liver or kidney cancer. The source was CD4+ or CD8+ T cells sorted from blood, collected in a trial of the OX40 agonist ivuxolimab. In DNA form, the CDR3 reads TGCGCCAGCAGCCACCGACAGGGGGCAACGGGGGGCTCCTACGAGCAGTACTTC. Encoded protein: CASSHRQGATGGSYEQYF.